The next 30 T cell receptor beta chains were all read from a single sample in a study of blood T cell repertoires in COVID-19. TCRdb's copy holds only in-frame clones and misses some; the assay was immunoSEQ multiplex PCR. Among fewer than 150,000 clones, approximately 80% were seen once, and the ten largest hold 5% to 7.5%. Sample: peripheral blood. The receptor set was obtained from a human donor in a cohort sampled during active COVID-19.

The rearrangement joins TRBV27 to TRBJ1-4; D might be TRBD1 (6 bases). Deletions cut 5 bases from V and 5 bases from J, with 27 bases between. The length of the CDR3 is 19 residues. CDR1 is MNHEY, CDR2 SMNVEV, per germline (reference sequence). The CDR3 bases are TGTGCCAGCAGTATCAGGGGATTTCTCGACGTTTCGCCGAATGAAAAACTGTTTTTT. It codes for CASSIRGFLDVSPNEKLFF.

V gene TRBV5-1 combines with J gene TRBJ1-6; D gene ambiguous. The CDR3 loop spans 15 amino acids. Trimming removed 5 bases from V and 3 bases from J, with 12 bases in between. CDR1 SGHRS and CDR2 YFSETQ come from the germline V gene. CDR3 loop: CASRIGEIYNSPLHF. The CDR3, as DNA: TGCGCCAGCAGAATCGGTGAAATCTATAATTCACCCCTCCACTTT.

This rearrangement joins TRBV7-2 to TRBJ2-2; the D is unclear. The CDR3 sequence is 13 residues long. V lost 1 base to trimming and J lost 5 bases, with 5 bases between them. Germline assignment: CDR1 SGHTA and CDR2 FQGNSA. The CDR3 loop is CASSLVSTGELFF. The CDR3 nucleotides are TGTGCCAGCAGCTTAGTATCGACCGGGGAGCTGTTTTTT.

In its sample, this clone was seen once. The chain has TRBV5-1 and TRBJ1-2; no clear D gene. The CDR3 sequence is 13 residues long. The V gene lost 0 bases and the J gene lost 8 bases, with 11 bases spanning the gap. Germline V lookup: CDR1 SGHRS, CDR2 YFSETQ. The CDR3 DNA reads TGCGCCAGCAGCTTGGAAGCGATCGGGGGCTACACCTTC. Protein product: CASSLEAIGGYTF.

The CDR3 loop is CASSDFGGESWGYGYTF. The CDR3 DNA reads as TGTGCCAGCAGTGACTTCGGGGGAGAGTCTTGGGGCTATGGCTACACCTTC. This chain joins TRBV2 and TRBJ1-2, with D tentatively TRBD1 (5 bases). The V end lost 3 bases, the J end lost 4 bases, and 21 bases lay between the germline ends. Germline V CDR1 and CDR2: SNHLY, FYNNEI. This CDR3 comprises 17 residues.

This clone was seen a few times. The gene calls are TRBV24-1 and TRBJ2-3, with 7 positions matching TRBD2. Trimming at V came to 0 bases and at J to 8 bases, leaving 4 bases not matched to a gene. This CDR3 is 14 amino acids long. The germline V gene has CDR1 KGHDR and CDR2 SFDVKD. The CDR3 spells CATSDLHGEGTQYF. The DNA of the CDR3 is TGTGCCACCAGTGATTTGCACGGGGAGGGTACGCAGTATTTT.

CDR3 in amino acids: CASSQAWGDQPQHF. The DNA of the CDR3 is TGTGCCAGCAGCCAAGCGTGGGGGGATCAGCCCCAGCATTTT. The rearrangement uses TRBV3-1 (or the pseudogene TRBV3-2) and TRBJ1-5; TRBD1 might be the D (5 bases). The V gene's germline CDR1 is LGHDT and CDR2 YNNKEL (reference sequence). CDR3 length: 14 amino acids. V lost 1 base, J lost 5 bases, and 9 bases lay in between.

This chain uses TRBV28 with TRBJ1-6; D might be TRBD1 (6 bases). Per germline, CDR1 MDHEN and CDR2 SYDVKM. The V end was cut by 3 bases, the J end by 9 bases, with 18 bases between. This CDR3 has 16 amino acids. The CDR3 here is CASSLWGQGQTSPLHF. In nucleotides, the CDR3 is TGTGCCAGCAGTTTGTGGGGGCAGGGACAAACTTCACCCCTCCACTTT.

The V gene is TRBV12-3 or TRBV12-4, the J gene TRBJ1-1; 9 nucleotides align to TRBD1. Losses at the gene ends were 6 bases for V and 10 bases for J; bases not matched to a gene: 6. The CDR3 extends over 12 amino acids. The CDR3 spells CASSWTGDLAFF. In nucleotides, the CDR3 is TGTGCCAGCAGCTGGACAGGGGATTTAGCTTTCTTT.

This chain connects TRBV24-1 to TRBJ2-5; the D gene is possibly TRBD1 (6 bases). There are 14 residues in the CDR3. CDR1 is KGHDR, CDR2 SFDVKD, per germline. Trimming took off 3 bases at V and 4 bases at J, with 11 bases between the two ends. As DNA, the CDR3 is TGTGCCACCAGTGATACCACAGGGAGAGAGACCCAGTACTTC. It codes for CATSDTTGRETQYF.

The chain has TRBV5-1 and TRBJ1-6, with 10 bases fitting TRBD1. The V and J ends lost 2 bases and 10 bases, in that order; junction bases with no gene match: 3. CDR1 and CDR2 (germline): SGHRS, YFSETQ. The CDR3 runs 14 residues. The CDR3 is CASSFGTGVSPLHF. In nucleotides, the CDR3 is TGCGCCAGCAGCTTCGGGACAGGGGTATCACCCCTCCACTTT.

The chain has TRBV7-3 and TRBJ1-6, with a weak D call TRBD1 (5 bases). Deletions cut 0 bases from V and 7 bases from J, with 19 bases between. CDR1 is SGHTA and CDR2 is FQGTGA in the germline V gene. The CDR3 is 18 residues long. The chain's CDR3 is CASSLTGLPGRENSPLHF. The CDR3 DNA sequence: TGTGCCAGCAGCTTAACGGGGCTTCCAGGGAGGGAGAATTCACCCCTCCACTTT.

The chain has TRBV4-3 and TRBJ2-6; D call uncertain. Germline CDR1 LGHNA, CDR2 YSLEER. The CDR3 is 15 residues long. Trimming took 0 bases from V and 2 from J, leaving 5 bases between them. CDR3 DNA: TGCGCCAGCAGCCAAGATACAACTGGGGCCAACGTCCTGACTTTC. Its protein product is CASSQDTTGANVLTF.

This chain links TRBV6-5 with TRBJ2-3; 7 nucleotides match TRBD2. This CDR3 has 15 residues. Germline trimming cut 2 bases from V and 4 bases from J; bases unmatched to any gene: 6. The germline V gene encodes CDR1 MNHEY and CDR2 SVGAGI. CDR3 protein: CASSYGAGRADTQYF. CDR3 bases: TGTGCCAGCAGTTACGGGGCAGGGAGGGCAGATACGCAGTATTTT.

The J gene is TRBJ2-2, the V gene TRBV6-2 or TRBV6-3, with TRBD1 matching over 7 bases. Germline CDR1 and CDR2: MNHEY and SVGEGT. The junction had 4 bases not matched to a gene; V was cut back by 5 bases and J by 4 bases. The CDR3 runs 14 residues. CDR3: CASSTGVLTGELFF. The CDR3 bases are TGTGCCAGCAGTACAGGGGTTCTCACCGGGGAGCTGTTTTTT.

V is TRBV7-2 and J is TRBJ1-1; TRBD1 matches at 7 bases. The junction had 3 bases not matched to a gene; V was cut back by 4 bases and J by 1 base. In germline, CDR1 is SGHTA, CDR2 FQGNSA. The CDR3 contains 14 residues. CDR3 sequence reads: CASSSQGTNTEAFF. The CDR3 DNA follows: TGTGCCAGCAGCTCACAGGGGACGAACACTGAAGCTTTCTTT. Filled out from reference TRBV7-2 and TRBJ1-1, the complete variable domain reads GAGVSQSPSNKVTEKGKDVELRCDPISGHTALYWYRQSLGQGLEFLIYFQGNSAPDKSGLPSDRFSAERTGGSVSTLTIQRTQQEDSAVYLCASSSQGTNTEAFFGQGTRLTVV.

The chain is built from TRBV6-5 and TRBJ1-1; perhaps TRBD1 as D (6 bases). V was shortened by 2 bases and J by 5 bases, with 9 bases between the two germline ends. The CDR3 is 13 amino acids. Germline V gene sequence: CDR1 MNHEY, CDR2 SVGAGI. CDR3 bases: TGTGCCAGCAGTTACGCGGGGGCGACTGAAGCTTTCTTT. The encoded protein is CASSYAGATEAFF.

The V gene is TRBV6-1, the J gene TRBJ2-2; D is unresolved. The CDR3 has 16 residues. V lost 1 base to trimming and J lost 1 base, with 10 bases between them. The germline CDR1 and CDR2 sequences are MNHNS and SASEGT. CDR3 amino acids: CASSEGYSRNTGELFF. CDR3 bases: TGTGCCAGCAGTGAAGGATATTCCAGGAACACCGGGGAGCTGTTTTTT.

The V and J genes are TRBV4-3 and TRBJ2-1, with no clear D. CDR3 length equals 13 residues. Germline V lookup: CDR1 LGHNA, CDR2 YSLEER. V lost 3 bases and J lost 4, with 7 bases in between. As DNA, the CDR3 is TGCGCCAGCAGCCAGCAGACTTACAATGAGCAGTTCTTC. Amino acids: CASSQQTYNEQFF.

The CDR3 here is CAISESWGEQPQHF. DNA of the CDR3: TGTGCCATCAGTGAGTCTTGGGGGGAGCAGCCCCAGCATTTT. The rearrangement links TRBV10-3 to TRBJ1-5; the D gene is possibly TRBD1 (5 bases). Trimming left V 0 bases short and J 7 bases short, with 10 bases between. Germline values: CDR1 ENHRY, CDR2 SYGVKD. This CDR3 spans 14 amino acids.

The CDR3 DNA sequence: TGCAGCGTTGAAGATCCGGGGGGGGGCTCCTACAATGAGCAGTTCTTC. This translates into CSVEDPGGGSYNEQFF. The chain joins TRBV29-1 to TRBJ2-1, with 8 bases that match TRBD2. V was pared by 0 bases and J by 0 bases, with 4 bases of the junction left unmatched. The CDR3 sequence is 16 residues long. The germline gives CDR1 SQVTM, CDR2 ANQGSEA.

The V and J genes are TRBV6-5 and TRBJ2-5; 9 nucleotides agree with TRBD1. Germline loops: CDR1 MNHEY, CDR2 SVGAGI. This CDR3 spans 15 amino acids. V lost 5 bases and J lost 4; bases outside the gene matches: 8. The CDR3 nucleotides read TGTGCCAGCAGTCTGGACAGGGGATTTCGAGAGACCCAGTACTTC. It codes for CASSLDRGFRETQYF.

This chain uses TRBV5-1 with TRBJ2-7; 10 bases line up with TRBD1. The CDR3 sequence is 15 residues long. CDR1 and CDR2 from the germline V gene are SGHRS and YFSETQ. V dropped 1 base and J dropped 4; count of bases not matched to a gene: 5. In nucleotides, the CDR3 is TGCGCCAGCAGCTTGAATCCGGGACAGGGGTACGAGCAGTACTTC. It is translated as CASSLNPGQGYEQYF.

In DNA, the CDR3 is TGTGCCAGCAGCCAAGGCAGGCCCAGGGGGATAAATTACGAGCAGTACTTC. Translating it yields CASSQGRPRGINYEQYF. The chain uses TRBV4-2 and TRBJ2-7, with TRBD1 identical over 7 bases. CDR3 length equals 17 residues. Germline-derived CDR1 and CDR2 are LGHNA and YNFKEQ. J gave up 4 bases and V 1 base, and 13 bases lay outside the gene matches.

The CDR3 DNA reads as TGTGCCAGCAGAGCTAGCGGGGGTAACCAAGAGACCCAGTACTTC. This translates into CASRASGGNQETQYF. This chain connects TRBV2 to TRBJ2-5; 10 positions match TRBD2. J was trimmed by 0 bases and V by 6 bases; bases with no gene match: 4. Germline V lookup: CDR1 SNHLY, CDR2 FYNNEI. The CDR3 length is 15 residues.

The chain is built from TRBV19 and TRBJ2-5; 8 positions agree with TRBD2. Germline V gene data show CDR1 as LNHDA and CDR2 as SQIVND (reference sequence). V was pared by 4 bases and J by 4 bases, with 8 bases of the junction left unmatched. The CDR3 is 15 amino acids. The CDR3 reads CASSRVSGITETQYF. The CDR3, as DNA: TGTGCCAGTAGTAGGGTTAGCGGGATAACAGAGACCCAGTACTTC. The complete variable domain, with remaining parts taken from reference TRBV19 and TRBJ2-5, reads DGGITQSPKYLFRKEGQNVTLSCEQNLNHDAMYWYRQDPGQGLRLIYYSQIVNDFQKGDIAEGYSVSREKKESFPLTVTSAQKNPTAFYLCASSRVSGITETQYFGPGTRLLVL.

This rearrangement joins TRBV19 to TRBJ2-5, with 8 bases aligning to TRBD2. Germline CDR1 LNHDA, CDR2 SQIVND (reference sequence). Losses at the gene ends were 3 bases for V and 5 bases for J; bases not matched to a gene: 8. The CDR3 has 15 residues. The CDR3 DNA is TGTGCCAGTAGTATTAGCGGGATTCCAATGGAGACCCAGTACTTC. It yields the protein CASSISGIPMETQYF.

The chain is built from TRBV2 and TRBJ2-3; 11 bases match TRBD2. Germline trimming cut 5 bases from V and 3 bases from J; bases unmatched to any gene: 4. The germline gives CDR1 SNHLY, CDR2 FYNNEI. The CDR3 length is 15 residues. The CDR3 DNA is TGTGCCAGCAGTTTAGCGGGGGGGCGAACAGATACGCAGTATTTT. It yields the protein CASSLAGGRTDTQYF.

This chain uses TRBV5-4 with TRBJ2-1; 11 bases fit TRBD2. Trimming removed 1 base from V and 5 bases from J; junction bases left unmatched: 2. Per the germline V gene, CDR1 is SGHNT and CDR2 is YYREEE (reference sequence). The CDR3 runs 15 residues. The CDR3 nucleotides are TGTGCCAGCAGCTTGACTAGCGGGGGCCACAATGAGCAGTTCTTC. Its protein is CASSLTSGGHNEQFF. Supplemented by reference TRBV5-4 and TRBJ2-1, the full variable domain reads ETGVTQSPTHLIKTRGQQVTLRCSSQSGHNTVSWYQQALGQGPQFIFQYYREEENGRGNFPPRFSGLQFPNYSSELNVNALELDDSALYLCASSLTSGGHNEQFFGPGTRLTVL.

A remark on this clone: This sample includes further DNA sequences coding for the same CDR3. V and J are TRBV12-3 or TRBV12-4 and TRBJ2-7, with 9 bases identical to TRBD1. CDR3 size: 13 residues. The V gene end was trimmed by 5 bases and the J gene end by 4 bases; junction bases not matched to a gene: 3. The CDR3 DNA reads TGTGCCAGCAGTCGACAGGGGGGGTACGAGCAGTACTTC. This encodes CASSRQGGYEQYF.